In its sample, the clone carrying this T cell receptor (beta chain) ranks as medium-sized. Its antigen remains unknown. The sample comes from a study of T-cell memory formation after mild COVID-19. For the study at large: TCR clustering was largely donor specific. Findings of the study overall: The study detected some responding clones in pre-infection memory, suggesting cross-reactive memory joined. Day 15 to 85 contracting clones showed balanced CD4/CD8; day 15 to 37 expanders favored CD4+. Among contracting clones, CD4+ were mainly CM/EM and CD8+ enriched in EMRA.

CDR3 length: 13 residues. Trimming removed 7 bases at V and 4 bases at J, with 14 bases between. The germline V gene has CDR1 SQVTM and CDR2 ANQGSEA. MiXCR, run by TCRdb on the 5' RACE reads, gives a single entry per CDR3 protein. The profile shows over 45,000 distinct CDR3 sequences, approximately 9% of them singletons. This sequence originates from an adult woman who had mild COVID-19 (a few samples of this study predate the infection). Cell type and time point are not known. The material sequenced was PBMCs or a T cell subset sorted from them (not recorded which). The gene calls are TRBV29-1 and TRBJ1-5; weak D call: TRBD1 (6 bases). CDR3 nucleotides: TGCAGCGCCGGAAGGGGGGGGAATCAGCCCCAGCATTTT. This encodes CSAGRGGNQPQHF. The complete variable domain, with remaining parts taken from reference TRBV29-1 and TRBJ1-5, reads SAVISQKPSRDICQRGTSLTIQCQVDSQVTMMFWYRQQPGQSLTLIATANQGSEATYESGFVIDKFPISRPNLTFSTLTVSNMSPEDSSIYLCSAGRGGNQPQHFGDGTRLSIL.